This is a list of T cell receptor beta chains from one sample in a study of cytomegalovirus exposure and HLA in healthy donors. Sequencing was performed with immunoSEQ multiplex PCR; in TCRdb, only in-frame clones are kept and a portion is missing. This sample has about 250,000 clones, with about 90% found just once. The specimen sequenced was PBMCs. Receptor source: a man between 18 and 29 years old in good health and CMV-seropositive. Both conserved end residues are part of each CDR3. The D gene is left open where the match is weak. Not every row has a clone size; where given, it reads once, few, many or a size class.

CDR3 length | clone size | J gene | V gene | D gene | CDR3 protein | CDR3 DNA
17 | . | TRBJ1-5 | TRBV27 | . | CASSLSIPGGHNQPQHF | TGTGCCAGCAGTTTATCGATCCCCGGGGGTCACAATCAGCCCCAGCATTTT
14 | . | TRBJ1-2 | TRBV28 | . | CASSFRALSYGYTF | TGTGCCAGCAGTTTTCGTGCTTTGAGCTATGGCTACACCTTC
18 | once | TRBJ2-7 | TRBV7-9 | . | CASSGGGQSGTMSYEQYF | TGTGCCAGCAGCGGCGGCGGGCAGTCTGGGACAATGAGTTACGAGCAGTACTTC
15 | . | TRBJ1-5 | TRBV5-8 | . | CASSLFPRDYQPQHF | TGTGCCAGCAGCTTGTTCCCCAGGGACTATCAGCCCCAGCATTTT
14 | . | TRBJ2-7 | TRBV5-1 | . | CASSLGQSLYEQYF | TGCGCCAGCAGCTTGGGACAGAGCCTCTACGAGCAGTACTTC
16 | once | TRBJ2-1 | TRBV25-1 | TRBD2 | CASSEPGLAGYNEQFF | TGTGCCAGCAGTGAACCGGGACTAGCGGGGTACAATGAGCAGTTCTTC
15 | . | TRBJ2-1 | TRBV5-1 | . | CASRLDGLPYNEQFF | TGCGCCAGCAGGCTAGACGGTCTCCCCTACAATGAGCAGTTCTTC
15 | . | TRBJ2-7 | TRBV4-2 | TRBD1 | CASSPGDRDSYEQYF | TGTGCCAGCAGCCCTGGGGACAGGGACTCCTACGAGCAGTACTTC
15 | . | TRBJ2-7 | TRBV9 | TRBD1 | CASSVGAGQGYEQYF | TGTGCCAGCAGCGTAGGAGCAGGACAGGGCTACGAGCAGTACTTC
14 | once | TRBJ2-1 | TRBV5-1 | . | CASSPPPGYNEQFF | TGCGCCAGCAGCCCCCCCCCAGGTTACAATGAGCAGTTCTTC
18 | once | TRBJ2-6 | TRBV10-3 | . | CAISESLGGGSGANVLTF | TGTGCCATCAGTGAGTCGTTAGGGGGAGGCTCTGGGGCCAACGTCCTGACTTTC
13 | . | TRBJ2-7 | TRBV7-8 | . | CASSLDRFYEQYF | TGTGCCAGCAGCCTGGACAGATTCTACGAGCAGTACTTC
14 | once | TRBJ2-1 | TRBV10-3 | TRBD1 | CAISRDRDENEQFF | TGTGCCATCAGTAGGGACAGGGATGAGAATGAGCAGTTCTTC
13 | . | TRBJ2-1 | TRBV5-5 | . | CASSSGRENEQFF | TGTGCCAGCAGCTCGGGGCGAGAGAATGAGCAGTTCTTC
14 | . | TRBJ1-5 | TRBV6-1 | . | CASSDGGPNQPQHF | TGTGCCAGCAGTGACGGGGGTCCCAATCAGCCCCAGCATTTT
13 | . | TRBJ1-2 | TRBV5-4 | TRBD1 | CASSQQGLHGYTF | TGTGCCAGCAGCCAACAGGGGCTCCATGGCTACACCTTC
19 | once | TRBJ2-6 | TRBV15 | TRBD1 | CATSRTPGQDVSGANVLTF | TGTGCCACCAGCAGAACGCCGGGACAGGACGTCTCTGGGGCCAACGTCCTGACTTTC
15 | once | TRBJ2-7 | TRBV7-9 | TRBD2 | CASSLMLAGTHEQYF | TGTGCCAGCAGCTTAATGCTAGCGGGAACCCACGAGCAGTACTTC
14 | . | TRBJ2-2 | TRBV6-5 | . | CASSQPGARGELFF | TGTGCCAGCAGCCAGCCCGGGGCTCGCGGGGAGCTGTTTTTT
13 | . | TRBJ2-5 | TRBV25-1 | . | CASISGEGETQYF | TGTGCCAGCATTTCGGGTGAGGGAGAGACCCAGTACTTC
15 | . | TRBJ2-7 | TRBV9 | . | CASSVESGVPHEQYF | TGTGCCAGCAGCGTAGAAAGCGGAGTCCCCCACGAGCAGTACTTC
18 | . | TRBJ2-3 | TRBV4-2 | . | CASSPTTYSGTSTDTQYF | TGTGCCAGCAGCCCCACGACCTATAGCGGAACTAGCACAGATACGCAGTATTTT
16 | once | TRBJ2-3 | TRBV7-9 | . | CASSTEGDSSTDTQYF | TGTGCCAGCAGCACCGAGGGAGACTCTAGCACAGATACGCAGTATTTT
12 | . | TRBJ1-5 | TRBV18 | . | CASSRYDQPQHF | TGTGCCAGCTCACGATATGATCAGCCCCAGCATTTT
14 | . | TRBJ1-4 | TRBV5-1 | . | CASSLGDFHEKLFF | TGCGCCAGCAGCTTGGGCGACTTTCATGAAAAACTGTTTTTT
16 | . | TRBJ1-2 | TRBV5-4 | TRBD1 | CASSSDGQGLNYGYTF | TGTGCCAGCAGTTCCGACGGACAGGGTCTGAACTATGGCTACACCTTC
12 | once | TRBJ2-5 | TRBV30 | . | CAWTIDLKTQYF | TGTGCCTGGACCATTGACCTGAAGACCCAGTACTTC
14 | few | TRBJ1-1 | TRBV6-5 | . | CASSYGDRNTEAFF | TGTGCCAGCAGTTACGGGGATAGGAACACTGAAGCTTTCTTT
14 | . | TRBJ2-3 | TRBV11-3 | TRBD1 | CASSFGQATDTQYF | TGTGCCAGCAGCTTCGGACAGGCCACAGATACGCAGTATTTT
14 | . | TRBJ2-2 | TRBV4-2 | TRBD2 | CASRLAENTGELFF | TGTGCCAGCCGACTAGCTGAGAACACCGGGGAGCTGTTTTTT
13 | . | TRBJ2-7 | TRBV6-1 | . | CASSETVRNEQYF | TGTGCCAGCAGTGAAACGGTACGGAACGAGCAGTACTTC
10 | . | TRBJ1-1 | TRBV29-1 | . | CSARESEAFF | TGCAGCGCCCGTGAGTCTGAAGCTTTCTTT
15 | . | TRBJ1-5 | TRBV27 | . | CASSSDSYSNQPQHF | TGTGCCAGCAGTTCGGACAGTTATAGCAATCAGCCCCAGCATTTT